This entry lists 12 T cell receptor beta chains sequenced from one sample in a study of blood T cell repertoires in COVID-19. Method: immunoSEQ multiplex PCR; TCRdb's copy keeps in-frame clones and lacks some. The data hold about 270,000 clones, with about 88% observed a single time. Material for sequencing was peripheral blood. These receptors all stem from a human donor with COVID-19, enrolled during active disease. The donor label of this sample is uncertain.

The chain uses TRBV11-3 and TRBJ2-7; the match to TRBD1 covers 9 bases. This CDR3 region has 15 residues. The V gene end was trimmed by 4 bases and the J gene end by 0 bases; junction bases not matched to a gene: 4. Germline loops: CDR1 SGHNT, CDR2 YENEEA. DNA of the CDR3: TGTGCCAGCAGCTCGCGGACAGGGGACTCCTACGAGCAGTACTTC. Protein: CASSSRTGDSYEQYF.

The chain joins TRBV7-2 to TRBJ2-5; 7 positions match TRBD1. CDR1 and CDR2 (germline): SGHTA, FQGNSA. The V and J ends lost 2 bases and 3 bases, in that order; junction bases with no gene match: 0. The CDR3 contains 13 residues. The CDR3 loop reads CASSLQGEETQYF. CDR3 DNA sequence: TGTGCCAGCAGCTTACAGGGGGAAGAGACCCAGTACTTC.

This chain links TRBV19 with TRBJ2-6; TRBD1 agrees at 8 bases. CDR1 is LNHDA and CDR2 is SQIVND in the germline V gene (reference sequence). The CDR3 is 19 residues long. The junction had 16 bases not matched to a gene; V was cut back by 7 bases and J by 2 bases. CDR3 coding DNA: TGTGCCAGTACCCTTCGTTCTCAGGGGGCTGGAGCTGGGGCCAACGTCCTGACTTTC. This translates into CASTLRSQGAGAGANVLTF. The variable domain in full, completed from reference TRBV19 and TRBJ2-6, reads DGGITQSPKYLFRKEGQNVTLSCEQNLNHDAMYWYRQDPGQGLRLIYYSQIVNDFQKGDIAEGYSVSREKKESFPLTVTSAQKNPTAFYLCASTLRSQGAGAGANVLTFGAGSRLTVL.

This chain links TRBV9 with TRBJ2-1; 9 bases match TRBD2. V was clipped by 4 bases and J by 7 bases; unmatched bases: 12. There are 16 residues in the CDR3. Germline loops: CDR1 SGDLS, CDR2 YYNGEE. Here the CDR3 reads CASSLIAGAEANEQFF. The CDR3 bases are TGTGCCAGCAGCCTCATAGCGGGAGCCGAAGCGAATGAGCAGTTCTTC.

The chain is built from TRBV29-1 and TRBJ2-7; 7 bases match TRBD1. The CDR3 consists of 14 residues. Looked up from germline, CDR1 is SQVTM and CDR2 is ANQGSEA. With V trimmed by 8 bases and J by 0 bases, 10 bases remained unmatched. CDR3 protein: CSSRDSVSSYEQYF. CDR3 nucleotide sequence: TGCAGCTCCCGGGACAGCGTTAGCTCCTACGAGCAGTACTTC.

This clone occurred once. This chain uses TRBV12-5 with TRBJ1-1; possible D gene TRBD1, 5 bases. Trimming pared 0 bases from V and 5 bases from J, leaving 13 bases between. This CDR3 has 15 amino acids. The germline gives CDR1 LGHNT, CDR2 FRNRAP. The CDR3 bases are TGTGCTAGTGGTTTGGTACGGGCGGGGGTTACTGAAGCTTTCTTT. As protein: CASGLVRAGVTEAFF.

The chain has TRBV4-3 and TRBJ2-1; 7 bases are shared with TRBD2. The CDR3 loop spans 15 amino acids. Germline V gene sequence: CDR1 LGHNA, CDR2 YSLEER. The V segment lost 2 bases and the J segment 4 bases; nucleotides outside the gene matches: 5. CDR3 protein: CASSQLRERYNEQFF. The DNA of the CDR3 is TGCGCCAGCAGCCAATTGCGGGAGCGGTACAATGAGCAGTTCTTC.

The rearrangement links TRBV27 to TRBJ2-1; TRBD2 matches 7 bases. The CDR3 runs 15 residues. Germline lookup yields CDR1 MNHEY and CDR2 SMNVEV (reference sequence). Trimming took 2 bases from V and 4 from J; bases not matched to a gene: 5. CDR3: CASSLTSARYNEQFF. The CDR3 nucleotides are TGTGCCAGCAGTTTAACTAGCGCGAGATACAATGAGCAGTTCTTC.

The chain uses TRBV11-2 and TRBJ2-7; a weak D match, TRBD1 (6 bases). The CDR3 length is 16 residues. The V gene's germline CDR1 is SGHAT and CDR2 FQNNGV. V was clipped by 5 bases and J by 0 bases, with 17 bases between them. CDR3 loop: CASSVDSQGYSYEQYF. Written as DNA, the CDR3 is TGTGCCAGCAGCGTTGACTCCCAGGGGTACTCCTACGAGCAGTACTTC.

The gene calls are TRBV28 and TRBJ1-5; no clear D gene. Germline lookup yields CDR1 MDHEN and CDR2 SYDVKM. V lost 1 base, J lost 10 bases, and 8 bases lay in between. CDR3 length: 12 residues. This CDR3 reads CASSLSLSPQHF. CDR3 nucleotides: TGTGCCAGCAGTTTATCCCTCTCTCCCCAGCATTTT.

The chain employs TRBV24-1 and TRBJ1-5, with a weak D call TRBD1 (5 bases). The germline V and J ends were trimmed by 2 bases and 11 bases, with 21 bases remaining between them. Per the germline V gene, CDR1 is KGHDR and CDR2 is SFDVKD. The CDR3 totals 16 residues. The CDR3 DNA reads TGTGCCACCAGTGATTCCTCAGGGTCTTTGGGGTCAGCCCAGCATTTT. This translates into CATSDSSGSLGSAQHF.

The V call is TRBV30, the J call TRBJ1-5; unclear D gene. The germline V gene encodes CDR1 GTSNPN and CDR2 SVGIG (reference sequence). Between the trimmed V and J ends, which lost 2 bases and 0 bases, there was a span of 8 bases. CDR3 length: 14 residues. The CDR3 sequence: CAWSRGSSNQPQHF. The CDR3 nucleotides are TGTGCCTGGAGTCGAGGGTCTAGCAATCAGCCCCAGCATTTT.